This paragraph reports one T cell receptor (beta chain). This sample was taken from a study of blood T cell repertoires in COVID-19. Adults between roughly 18 and 90 years of age took part from about two dozen US areas. Donors were grouped by their self-reported clinical history. This CDR3 contains 16 residues. In germline, CDR1 is SGHAT, CDR2 FQNNGV. V dropped 6 bases and J dropped 2; count of bases not matched to a gene: 10. Here immunoSEQ multiplex PCR was the method, and the copy in TCRdb shows in-frame clones only, minus some. The sample lists about 220,000 clones, roughly 80% occurring once. Source material: PBMCs or T cells enriched from blood (not recorded which). This TCR came from a woman between 40 and 55 years old with acute COVID-19. The V gene is TRBV11-2, the J gene TRBJ1-5; 7 positions agree with TRBD1. CDR3 DNA: TGTGCCAGCAGTCAATCAGGGGGATTAGGCAATCAGCCCCAGCATTTT. It translates to CASSQSGGLGNQPQHF.